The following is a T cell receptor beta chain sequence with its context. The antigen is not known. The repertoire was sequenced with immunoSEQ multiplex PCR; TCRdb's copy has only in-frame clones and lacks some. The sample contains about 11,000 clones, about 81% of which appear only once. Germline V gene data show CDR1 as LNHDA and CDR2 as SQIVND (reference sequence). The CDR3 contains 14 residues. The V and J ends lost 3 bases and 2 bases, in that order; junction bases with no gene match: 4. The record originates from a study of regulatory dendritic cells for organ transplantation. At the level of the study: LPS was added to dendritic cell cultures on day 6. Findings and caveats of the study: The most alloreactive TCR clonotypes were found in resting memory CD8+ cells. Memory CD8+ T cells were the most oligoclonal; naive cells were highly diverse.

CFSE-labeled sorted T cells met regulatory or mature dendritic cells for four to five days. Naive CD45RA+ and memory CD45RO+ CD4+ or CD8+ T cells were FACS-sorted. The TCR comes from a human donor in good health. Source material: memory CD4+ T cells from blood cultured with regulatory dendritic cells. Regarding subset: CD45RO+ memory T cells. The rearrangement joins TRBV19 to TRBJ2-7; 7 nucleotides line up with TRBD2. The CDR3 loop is CASSMGGVPYEQYF. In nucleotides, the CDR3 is TGTGCCAGTAGTATGGGAGGGGTCCCCTACGAGCAGTACTTC.